The entry below describes one TCR beta chain. This entry belongs to a study of blood T cell repertoires in COVID-19. Method: immunoSEQ multiplex PCR; TCRdb's copy keeps in-frame clones and lacks some. This table holds about 440,000 clones, roughly 91% found once. Germline lookup yields CDR1 SGHTA and CDR2 FQGTGA. CDR3 size: 17 residues. J gave up 4 bases and V 5 bases, and 7 bases lay outside the gene matches. This clonotype was obtained from a man between 18 and 35 years old who had recovered from COVID-19. Sequenced: PBMCs or T cells enriched from blood (not recorded which). V usage is TRBV7-3 and J usage is TRBJ2-3, with 15 nucleotides matching TRBD2. CDR3 DNA: TGTGCCAGCAGCCTTGGACTAGCGGGAGGGTTCGCAGATACGCAGTATTTT. Amino acids: CASSLGLAGGFADTQYF.